This T cell receptor beta chain comes out of a study of blood T cell repertoires in COVID-19 (dated by TCRdb to the early 2020s). Concerning the study at large: The collaborator samples originated in the United States, Italy and Spain and spanned the acute and convalescent phases of COVID-19. The prospective study material was composed of cDNA or gDNA derived from T cells, B-cell-depleted T cells, or PBMCs. Subjects who had been exposed to COVID-19, were actively infected with it, or had recovered from it provided the deeply sampled blood TCRbeta repertoires that made up the dataset. A freely available public database, intended as a resource for researchers studying the immune response to SARS-CoV-2, is where the repertoires were released. The samples were drawn from the first 160 participants of the ongoing ImmuneRACE study and from some 1,300 subjects provided by 6 global collaborators. Sample metadata almost always included a de-identified subject ID, COVID-19 status, age in years and sex. Where available, HLA class I and class II types were taken from metadata supplied by the sample provider and were not determined by assay-based typing. Beyond this particular receptor, the publication reports: The amount of clinical and demographic metadata varied by source and participant and was provided uncurated.

Reading from cysteine to phenylalanine, the CDR3 counts 13 amino acids. Left in the record is the CDR3 DNA by itself, 39 bases read in frame from the first base. Sequences MNHNY (CDR1) and SVGAGI (CDR2) are obtained from the germline V gene (reference sequence). At the junction V is shortened by 4 bases and J by 8 bases; bases outside the gene matches: 7. Each collaborating institution followed its own protocols to collect whole blood in K2EDTA tubes. For TCRbeta analysis, collaborators shipped samples as frozen whole blood, isolated PBMCs, or DNA extracted from either of those sample types. The immunoSEQ Assay, a bias-controlled multiplex PCR, was used to amplify TCRbeta CDR3 regions from genomic DNA. Concerning the study's data processing: Within the assay, amplification of reference gene primers was used to estimate how many nucleated cells each sample contained. Sequence reads were collapsed and filtered to measure the absolute abundance of every unique TCRbeta CDR3 rearrangement. For each sample, productive Simpson clonality was calculated as the square root of Simpson's diversity index over productive rearrangements. This is the immuneACCESS table as TCRdb keeps it, with only in-frame sequences that have V and J called. A part of the clones is gone; compared with another copy, unresolved V genes explain less than half, and the rest is unexplained. That table gives V, J and clone size, and the DNA gave D and trimming. This sample lists more than 200,000 clones; about nine tenths were detected once. The ten largest clones represent approximately 2.6% of the sample.

To note about this clone: Its antigen is currently not known. No much larger clonotype is one base removed from it; base qualities were not supplied.

Recombination connected TRBV6-6 to TRBJ1-2; TRBD1 fits 7 bases in the junction. Sequencing input: peripheral blood. This TCR was recovered from an older woman with acute or convalescent COVID-19. CDR3 sequence: CASSSQDRVGYTF. The bases read TGTGCCAGCAGTTCTCAAGACAGGGTCGGCTACACCTTC.